This T cell receptor (beta chain) originates from a study of CD4+ T cells in melanoma. Whole-study results and caveats: Neoantigen-specific CD4+ T cells in melanoma reportedly had diverse differentiation states.

This clone was observed once. Its specificity is unknown. Using immunoSEQ multiplex PCR, the repertoire was profiled, and TCRdb retains in-frame clones only, with some absent. The table includes around 110,000 clones, around 93% detected once. The sample comprised peripheral blood. The clonotype comes from a human donor with melanoma.

This CDR3 is CSVDLGGRETQYF. CDR3 in DNA: TGCAGCGTTGATCTTGGGGGTCGAGAGACCCAGTACTTC. The V call is TRBV29-1, the J call TRBJ2-5, with D possibly called TRBD1 or TRBD2 (5 bases each). V lost 3 bases and J 4 bases, leaving 12 bases between the germline ends. The CDR3 is 13 residues long. CDR1 is SQVTM and CDR2 is ANQGSEA in the germline V gene.